This passage covers 30 T cell receptor beta chains from one sample sequenced in a study of beta chain features in type 1 diabetes. The whole isolated RNA underwent reverse transcription, so sequencing captured expressed TCRB transcripts. Measured with immunoSEQ multiplex PCR; TCRdb has only the in-frame clones, and not every one. The sample includes 250,000 to 300,000 clones, less than 30% seen only once; the top ten take roughly 0.013%. The study, taken as a whole, reports: TCRB CDR3 length was moderately but significantly reduced in all four CD4+ subsets of Type 1 diabetes patients.

No cognate antigen is known for these TCRs. The sequenced material came from naive CD4+ T cells from blood. Receptors were obtained from a woman aged 25-40 years with type 1 diabetes.

This clone was picked up a small number of times. The DNA for the CDR3 is TGCAGCGGGTGGGGCACAGGGGACCACTATGGCTACACCTTC. This translates into CSGWGTGDHYGYTF. The chain links TRBV29-1 to TRBJ1-2; 7 bases map to TRBD1. From germline, CDR1 is SQVTM and CDR2 ANQGSEA. Unmatched junction bases numbered 11, after V lost 7 bases and J lost 3 bases. The CDR3 contains 14 residues.

The chain couples TRBV4-2 to TRBJ2-7, with 9 bases identical to TRBD1. The length of the CDR3 is 16 residues. V lost 5 bases to trimming and J lost 3 bases; unmatched junction nucleotides: 11. Germline loops: CDR1 LGHNA, CDR2 YNFKEQ. The CDR3 region is CASSKNRDREIYEQYF. As DNA, the CDR3 is TGTGCCAGCAGCAAGAACCGGGACAGGGAGATCTACGAGCAGTACTTC.

This clone was found a few times. The chain uses TRBV30 and TRBJ1-2, with no clear D. Per germline, CDR1 GTSNPN and CDR2 SVGIG (reference sequence). This CDR3 contains 12 residues. V was pared by 1 base and J by 4 bases, with 7 bases between. CDR3 bases: TGTGCCTGGAGTGGGCAGTTCTATGGCTACACCTTC. Its protein is CAWSGQFYGYTF.

This clone was detected only a few times. The chain recombines TRBV5-4 with TRBJ2-5; 11 bases are a match to TRBD2. The V and J ends lost 4 bases and 3 bases, in that order; junction bases with no gene match: 2. Germline loops: CDR1 SGHNT, CDR2 YYREEE (reference sequence). The CDR3 contains 14 residues. The CDR3 spells CASSMTSGKETQYF. As DNA, the CDR3 is TGTGCCAGCAGCATGACTAGCGGGAAAGAGACCCAGTACTTC.

The V and J genes are TRBV7-9 and TRBJ2-7; TRBD2 is a possible D gene (6 bases). CDR3 length equals 13 residues. The germline gives CDR1 SEHNR, CDR2 FQNEAQ (reference sequence). Trimming cost V 8 bases and J 0 bases, with 11 bases left between them. DNA of the CDR3: TGTGCCAGCTCCCCGGGAGACTCCTACGAGCAGTACTTC. Translating it yields CASSPGDSYEQYF.

This rearrangement joins TRBV9 to TRBJ2-7; D might be TRBD2 (5 bases). Germline V CDR1 and CDR2: SGDLS, YYNGEE. V gave up 0 bases and J gave up 6 bases, with 16 bases separating them. The CDR3 contains 15 residues. The CDR3 DNA is TGTGCCAGCAGCGTAGCTACTCACACCAGCGGCGAGCAGTACTTC. Translating it yields CASSVATHTSGEQYF.

This clone has just a few counts. This sample also contains other DNA sequences that code for the same CDR3. V is TRBV9 and J is TRBJ2-1; possibly TRBD2 for D (6 bases). The germline V gene has CDR1 SGDLS and CDR2 YYNGEE. CDR3 length: 15 amino acids. V was cut by 0 bases and J by 2 bases, with 9 bases left in between. The CDR3 region is CASSVAGDAYNEQFF. The CDR3 DNA reads TGTGCCAGCAGCGTAGCGGGAGACGCCTACAATGAGCAGTTCTTC.

CDR3 region: CASSAWGAVEYGYTF. The CDR3 DNA sequence: TGTGCCAGCAGTGCGTGGGGCGCGGTCGAATATGGCTACACCTTC. The V call is TRBV27, the J call TRBJ1-2; D perhaps matches TRBD1 (5 bases). The germline V gene has CDR1 MNHEY and CDR2 SMNVEV (reference sequence). Trimming cost V 5 bases and J 5 bases, with 18 bases left between them. The length of the CDR3 is 15 residues.

The count of this clone is one. The rearrangement links TRBV5-1 to TRBJ2-7; D remains unclear. The CDR3 has 15 residues. The V end was cut by 0 bases, the J end by 1 base, with 11 bases between. Per the germline V gene, CDR1 is SGHRS and CDR2 is YFSETQ. In nucleotides, the CDR3 is TGCGCCAGCAGCTTGGGTGCGGTCTCATCCTACGAGCAGTACTTC. Protein: CASSLGAVSSYEQYF.

The chain has TRBV5-1 and TRBJ2-6; D gene uncertain. In germline, CDR1 is SGHRS, CDR2 YFSETQ. The V gene lost 0 bases and the J gene lost 0 bases, with 7 bases spanning the gap. The CDR3 sequence is 16 residues long. Here the CDR3 reads CASSLEAVSGANVLTF. CDR3 bases: TGCGCCAGCAGCTTGGAGGCGGTCTCTGGGGCCAACGTCCTGACTTTC.

A few counts support this clone. The chain employs TRBV5-1 and TRBJ1-1; D is possibly TRBD1 (5 bases). The length of the CDR3 is 14 residues. Germline V CDR1 and CDR2: SGHRS, YFSETQ. Trimming took off 0 bases at V and 6 bases at J, with 12 bases between the two ends. CDR3 loop: CASSLGPGRSEAFF. The CDR3 DNA is TGCGCCAGCAGCTTGGGCCCAGGGAGGTCTGAAGCTTTCTTT. The full variable domain, with the rest looked up from reference TRBV5-1 and TRBJ1-1, is KAGVTQTPRYLIKTRGQQVTLSCSPISGHRSVSWYQQTPGQGLQFLFEYFSETQRNKGNFPGRFSGRQFSNSRSEMNVSTLELGDSALYLCASSLGPGRSEAFFGQGTRLTVV.

This clone was seen a few times. The chain joins TRBV7-9 to TRBJ2-1; no reliable D call. V gave up 7 bases and J gave up 7 bases, with 11 bases separating them. This CDR3 comprises 12 residues. Germline V CDR1 and CDR2: SEHNR, FQNEAQ (reference sequence). In DNA form, the CDR3 reads TGTGCCAGCACTGCTAATTTAAATGAGCAGTTCTTC. Its translation is CASTANLNEQFF.

This sequence joins TRBV18 and TRBJ1-2; no firm D call. Germline lookup yields CDR1 KGHSH and CDR2 LQKENI. CDR3 length: 14 residues. Trimming removed 3 bases at V and 4 bases at J, with 12 bases between. CDR3 nucleotide sequence: TGTGCCAGCTCACCCACCCTAGACGGCTATGGCTACACCTTC. Translation: CASSPTLDGYGYTF.

V and J are TRBV4-1 and TRBJ2-3; D not certain. Per germline, CDR1 MGHRA and CDR2 YSYEKL. CDR3 size: 16 residues. Between the trimmed V and J ends, which lost 4 bases and 0 bases, there was a span of 14 bases. The CDR3 DNA reads TGCGCCAGCAGCCCGCTAAAGCACTCTAGCACAGATACGCAGTATTTT. Translated: CASSPLKHSSTDTQYF.

The chain carries TRBV7-2 and TRBJ2-7; 7 bases match TRBD2. Germline CDR1 reads SGHTA; CDR2 reads FQGNSA. This CDR3 is 13 amino acids long. Trimming took 2 bases from V and 4 from J; bases not matched to a gene: 2. The CDR3, as DNA: TGTGCCAGCAGCTTAATAGCGGGTTACGAGCAGTACTTC. This gives the protein CASSLIAGYEQYF. The full variable domain, completed using reference TRBV7-2 and TRBJ2-7, is GAGVSQSPSNKVTEKGKDVELRCDPISGHTALYWYRQSLGQGLEFLIYFQGNSAPDKSGLPSDRFSAERTGGSVSTLTIQRTQQEDSAVYLCASSLIAGYEQYFGPGTRLTVT.

In its sample, this clone was seen a few times. This chain connects TRBV25-1 to TRBJ2-3; TRBD1 matches at 7 bases. This CDR3 spans 15 amino acids. J was trimmed by 5 bases and V by 6 bases; bases with no gene match: 11. Germline V gene sequence: CDR1 MGHDK, CDR2 SYGVNS. CDR3 nucleotides: TGTGCCAGCAGGGTGACAGGGTTAAATGGAGATACGCAGTATTTT. It translates to CASRVTGLNGDTQYF.

This clone was recorded a few times. The chain couples TRBV29-1 to TRBJ1-1; no clear D. CDR3 length: 11 amino acids. V shed 4 bases and J shed 6 bases, with 9 bases lying between them. Germline CDR1 is SQVTM and CDR2 is ANQGSEA. The CDR3 here is CSVVRLPEAFF. CDR3 sequence (DNA): TGCAGCGTTGTCCGACTCCCTGAAGCTTTCTTT.

This rearrangement joins TRBV10-3 to TRBJ2-4, with D tentatively TRBD1 (6 bases). CDR3 size: 14 residues. The germline gives CDR1 ENHRY, CDR2 SYGVKD. Trimming left V 4 bases short and J 4 bases short, with 11 bases between. In DNA form, the CDR3 reads TGTGCCATCAGTGCTACGGACAGTAAAAACATTCAGTACTTC. Translating gives CAISATDSKNIQYF.

The rearrangement uses TRBV25-1 and TRBJ2-1; TRBD2 is a possible D gene (6 bases). This CDR3 comprises 13 residues. The V end lost 4 bases, the J end lost 8 bases, and 12 bases lay between the germline ends. Germline values: CDR1 MGHDK, CDR2 SYGVNS. CDR3 in amino acids: CASSGPSEDEQFF. Here the CDR3 DNA reads TGTGCCAGCAGTGGACCTAGCGAGGATGAGCAGTTCTTC.

The V call is TRBV29-1, the J call TRBJ1-5; TRBD1 matches at 8 bases. The germline gives CDR1 SQVTM, CDR2 ANQGSEA. V lost 5 bases to trimming and J lost 4 bases; unmatched junction nucleotides: 4. CDR3 length equals 13 residues. For the CDR3, the DNA is TGCAGCGTTTCGACAGGGGAGAATCAGCCCCAGCATTTT. Translation: CSVSTGENQPQHF.

The sample holds a few counts of this clone. The sample holds other DNA sequences that translate to the same CDR3. The V gene is TRBV5-4, the J gene TRBJ2-5; D uncertain. The V end lost 0 bases, the J end lost 3 bases, and 6 bases lay between the germline ends. This CDR3 contains 13 residues. CDR1 SGHNT and CDR2 YYREEE come from the germline V gene (reference sequence). The CDR3 reads CASSLDREETQYF. The CDR3 bases are TGTGCCAGCAGCTTGGACAGAGAAGAGACCCAGTACTTC.

The CDR3 DNA reads TGTGCCAGCTCACCAGGGGAGGGTCAGCCCCAGCATTTT. Its translation: CASSPGEGQPQHF. The chain uses TRBV18 and TRBJ1-5; D gene uncertain. Trimming pared 2 bases from V and 6 bases from J, leaving 8 bases between. CDR1 and CDR2 from the germline V gene are KGHSH and LQKENI. The CDR3 covers 13 residues.

This clone was detected only a few times. The V gene is TRBV9, the J gene TRBJ2-2, with D perhaps matching TRBD2 (5 bases). Trimming cost V 0 bases and J 5 bases, with 11 bases left between them. Germline values: CDR1 SGDLS, CDR2 YYNGEE. This CDR3 contains 15 residues. The CDR3 here is CASSVVGRGTGELFF. The DNA of the CDR3 is TGTGCCAGCAGCGTAGTGGGAAGAGGGACCGGGGAGCTGTTTTTT.

The J gene is TRBJ1-4, the V gene TRBV6-6; a possible D gene is TRBD1 (6 bases). Trimming took off 4 bases at V and 0 bases at J, with 9 bases between the two ends. The CDR3 consists of 15 residues. Per germline, CDR1 MNHNY and CDR2 SVGAGI (reference sequence). CDR3 sequence reads: CASSSGTTTNEKLFF. The CDR3 region has the DNA TGTGCCAGCAGTTCCGGGACAACAACTAATGAAAAACTGTTTTTT.

This rearrangement joins TRBV11-3 to TRBJ2-5; D perhaps matches TRBD1 (6 bases). Per the germline V gene, CDR1 is SGHNT and CDR2 is YENEEA. The CDR3 runs to 15 residues. V lost 5 bases, J lost 3 bases, and 16 bases lay in between. The CDR3 sequence: CASSPGTYPEETQYF. CDR3 nucleotide sequence: TGTGCCAGCAGCCCCGGGACATATCCCGAAGAGACCCAGTACTTC.

The chain joins TRBV30 to TRBJ1-2; TRBD1 is a possible D gene (6 bases). CDR3 size: 13 residues. Trimming left V 1 base short and J 5 bases short, with 11 bases between. CDR1 GTSNPN and CDR2 SVGIG come from the germline V gene (reference sequence). The CDR3 coding sequence is TGTGCCTGGAGTGCAGGGGAAGGGTATGGCTACACCTTC. Protein sequence: CAWSAGEGYGYTF.

The chain has TRBV29-1 and TRBJ1-1; D is undetermined. CDR1 is SQVTM, CDR2 ANQGSEA, per germline. The CDR3 totals 13 residues. Trimming took off 2 bases at V and 5 bases at J, with 12 bases between the two ends. DNA for the CDR3: TGCAGCGTTGAACGAGGGTTCGAAACTGAAGCTTTCTTT. Protein product: CSVERGFETEAFF.

The genes are TRBV19 and TRBJ2-2; a possible D gene is TRBD2 (6 bases). V lost 3 bases to trimming and J lost 6 bases, with 11 bases between them. CDR3 length: 14 amino acids. CDR1 LNHDA and CDR2 SQIVND come from the germline V gene (reference sequence). The chain's CDR3 is CASSISTSPGELFF. The CDR3 coding sequence is TGTGCCAGTAGTATCTCGACTAGTCCCGGGGAGCTGTTTTTT.

The rearrangement joins TRBV18 to TRBJ1-1, with TRBD1 identical over 10 bases. The V gene's germline CDR1 is KGHSH and CDR2 LQKENI. V was clipped by 6 bases and J by 5 bases; unmatched bases: 15. This CDR3 is 17 amino acids long. The CDR3, as DNA: TGTGCCAGCTCTCCATACCCCGGGACAGGGGTAGGTACTGAAGCTTTCTTT. Translation gives CASSPYPGTGVGTEAFF.

This clone was detected only a few times. The DNA of the CDR3 is TGTGCCACCTCGACAGGGGGGAATGAAAAACTGTTTTTT. Translation gives CATSTGGNEKLFF. The V call is TRBV7-6, the J call TRBJ1-4; 9 nucleotides agree with TRBD1. Germline values: CDR1 SGHVS, CDR2 FNYEAQ. The CDR3 is 13 residues long. V lost 10 bases and J lost 5; bases outside the gene matches: 5.